This TCR beta chain derives from a study of beta chain features in type 1 diabetes. Study results and limitations: TCRB CDR3s were moderately but significantly shorter in Type 1 diabetes patients in all four CD4+ subsets. A closer apparent resemblance between naive, central memory and Treg TCRB repertoires was seen in patients than in healthy donors.

As every portion of the isolated RNA was reverse transcribed, the sequencing read expressed TCRB transcripts. The method was immunoSEQ multiplex PCR; TCRdb's version includes in-frame clones alone and lacks a portion of them. The sample shows around 280,000 clones, over 14% of them seen only once. The germline V and J ends were trimmed by 6 bases and 4 bases, with 14 bases remaining between them. Per germline, CDR1 SNHLY and CDR2 FYNNEI. CDR3 size: 14 residues. CD45RO/CCR7/CD25/CD127/CD95/CD27 sorting isolated CD4+ naive, central memory, regulatory and stem cell-like memory cells. In its sample, this clone was seen a few times. Its antigen is undetermined.

V usage is TRBV2 and J usage is TRBJ2-3, with D perhaps TRBD2 (6 bases). The receptor was isolated from a young man with type 1 diabetes. Material: naive CD4+ T cells from blood. CDR3 region: CASSEDGGADTQYF. CDR3 bases: TGTGCCAGCAGCGAGGACGGCGGGGCAGATACGCAGTATTTT.